The 20 T cell receptor beta chains below were found in one sample sequenced in a study of cytomegalovirus exposure and HLA in healthy donors. PCR amplification relied on 60 Vbeta primers (plus 13 Jbeta primers). Sequenced by immunoSEQ multiplex PCR; TCRdb stores in-frame clones only, minus some. The table shows some 97,000 clones, with over 60% occurring only once. The sequenced sample consisted of PBMCs. Receptors were obtained from a female donor in good health and CMV-seropositive.

The gene calls are TRBV15 and TRBJ1-1; D call uncertain. The CDR3 is 16 residues long. Germline CDR1 reads LNHNV; CDR2 reads YYDKDF (reference sequence). V lost 0 bases to trimming and J lost 4 bases, with 15 bases between them. For the CDR3, the DNA is TGTGCCACCAGCAGAGATCTTGAGGGTTGGGGCACTGAAGCTTTCTTT. Protein product: CATSRDLEGWGTEAFF.

Concerning this clone itself: Other nucleotide sequences from this sample produce the same CDR3. V usage is TRBV5-1 and J usage is TRBJ1-5; TRBD1 agrees at 7 bases. Germline V gives CDR1 SGHRS, CDR2 YFSETQ. The CDR3 covers 14 residues. V gave up 4 bases and J gave up 1 base; unmatched junction bases: 2. The CDR3 bases are TGCGCCAGCAGCCCGACAGGGAGCAATCAGCCCCAGCATTTT. This gives the protein CASSPTGSNQPQHF.

The rearrangement joins TRBV15 to TRBJ2-3; 11 nucleotides match TRBD2. CDR1 and CDR2 (germline): LNHNV, YYDKDF (reference sequence). The ends lost 7 bases at V and 2 bases at J; junction bases unmatched: 5. CDR3 length: 15 amino acids. CDR3 loop: CATTRTSGYTDTQYF. CDR3 nucleotides: TGTGCCACCACCCGGACTAGCGGGTACACAGATACGCAGTATTTT.

The rearrangement joins TRBV5-5 to TRBJ1-1, with 7 bases fitting TRBD1. V was pared by 3 bases and J by 3 bases, with 8 bases of the junction left unmatched. Germline CDR1 and CDR2: SGHKS and YYEKEE (reference sequence). The CDR3 is 15 residues long. CDR3 region: CASSSEGQIYTEAFF. In DNA, the CDR3 is TGTGCCAGCAGCTCTGAGGGACAGATTTACACTGAAGCTTTCTTT.

The chain links TRBV5-1 to TRBJ2-3; TRBD2 aligns across 15 bases. The CDR3 runs 16 residues. Germline CDR1 and CDR2: SGHRS and YFSETQ. Germline trimming cut 0 bases from V and 5 bases from J; bases unmatched to any gene: 1. In DNA form, the CDR3 reads TGCGCCAGCAGCTTGGGGACTAGCGGGAGGGGAGATACGCAGTATTTT. It yields the protein CASSLGTSGRGDTQYF.

The gene calls are TRBV4-2 and TRBJ1-3, with a possible D match to TRBD1 (6 bases). The CDR3 is 17 amino acids. Per the germline V gene, CDR1 is LGHNA and CDR2 is YNFKEQ. V lost 2 bases, J lost 0 bases, and 14 bases lay in between. CDR3 DNA: TGTGCCAGCAGCCAACCGGACAGCGAAACCTCTGGAAACACCATATATTTT. The encoded protein is CASSQPDSETSGNTIYF.

There are a few counts of this clone. This chain links TRBV4-3 with TRBJ1-4; D not resolved. The CDR3 loop spans 15 amino acids. Between the trimmed V and J ends, which lost 4 bases and 4 bases, there was a span of 13 bases. Germline CDR1 reads LGHNA; CDR2 reads YSLEER. The CDR3, as DNA: TGCGCCAGCAGCCGCATCCGGGGTTTTAATGAAAAACTGTTTTTT. Its translation: CASSRIRGFNEKLFF.

This chain uses TRBV6-1 with TRBJ1-6; D perhaps matches TRBD1 (6 bases). The CDR3 has 15 amino acids. CDR1 and CDR2 from the germline V gene are MNHNS and SASEGT. Between the trimmed V and J ends, which lost 6 bases and 4 bases, there was a span of 13 bases. The CDR3 is CASRPRGAYNSPLHF. CDR3 bases: TGTGCCAGCAGGCCGCGGGGGGCTTATAATTCACCCCTCCACTTT.

This clone has more than one count but fewer than ten. The CDR3 DNA sequence: TGTGCCAGCAGCTTGGCCGCGGGGCGCGAGCAGTACTTC. Its protein is CASSLAAGREQYF. The gene calls are TRBV5-4 and TRBJ2-7; possible D gene TRBD2, 6 bases. V was cut by 0 bases and J by 6 bases, with 10 bases left in between. Germline V gene data show CDR1 as SGHNT and CDR2 as YYREEE (reference sequence). CDR3 length: 13 amino acids.

The chain combines TRBV30 with TRBJ2-7, with TRBD2 as a possible D gene (5 bases). This CDR3 spans 13 amino acids. CDR1 and CDR2 (germline): GTSNPN, SVGIG (reference sequence). V was cut by 5 bases and J by 0 bases, with 11 bases left in between. CDR3 sequence (DNA): TGTGCCTGGGGGCCGGGGAACTCCTACGAGCAGTACTTC. This gives the protein CAWGPGNSYEQYF.

The V call is TRBV19, the J call TRBJ2-5; 7 nucleotides match TRBD2. CDR1 LNHDA and CDR2 SQIVND come from the germline V gene (reference sequence). The length of the CDR3 is 14 residues. The J segment lost 4 bases and the V segment lost 7 bases, leaving 9 bases of the junction unmatched. CDR3 loop: CASNPRGSPETQYF. Written as DNA, the CDR3 is TGTGCCAGTAATCCGCGGGGGTCCCCAGAGACCCAGTACTTC.

The V call is TRBV29-1, the J call TRBJ2-1, with 9 nucleotides matching TRBD2. The CDR3 is 14 amino acids. V lost 4 bases and J lost 7; bases outside the gene matches: 8. The V gene's germline CDR1 is SQVTM and CDR2 ANQGSEA. This CDR3 reads CSVVGWAGGNEQFF. Written as DNA, the CDR3 is TGCAGCGTTGTGGGTTGGGCGGGAGGGAATGAGCAGTTCTTC.

This rearrangement joins TRBV19 to TRBJ2-7, with a tentative D call TRBD1 (5 bases). V was clipped by 5 bases and J by 3 bases, with 17 bases between them. The CDR3 spans 15 residues. Germline CDR1 is LNHDA and CDR2 is SQIVND (reference sequence). The CDR3 spells CASSPTGRVFYEQYF. The CDR3 DNA is TGTGCCAGTAGTCCAACGGGCAGGGTGTTCTACGAGCAGTACTTC.

V and J are TRBV4-2 and TRBJ2-1; 9 bases agree with TRBD2. The CDR3 totals 16 residues. Trimming took 0 bases from V and 9 from J; bases not matched to a gene: 9. CDR1 LGHNA and CDR2 YNFKEQ come from the germline V gene. DNA for the CDR3: TGTGCCAGCAGCCAAGAGAATCTAGCGGGGCAGGGTGAGCAGTTCTTC. As protein: CASSQENLAGQGEQFF.

The CDR3 coding sequence is TGTGCCAGTAGTCTTCAGCGGGGGACCCTGGATGAGCAGTTCTTC. It yields the protein CASSLQRGTLDEQFF. The rearrangement links TRBV19 to TRBJ2-1, with TRBD2 matching over 8 bases. J was trimmed by 8 bases and V by 5 bases; bases with no gene match: 11. The germline V gene has CDR1 LNHDA and CDR2 SQIVND (reference sequence). This CDR3 is 15 amino acids long.

The rearrangement joins TRBV4-1 to TRBJ2-3; TRBD2 agrees at 7 bases. After removal of 4 bases from V and 4 bases from J, the junction contained 14 bases not matched to a gene. Germline CDR1 is MGHRA and CDR2 is YSYEKL. The CDR3 has 17 amino acids. The CDR3 DNA follows: TGCGCCAGCAGCCCGGGCGGGGCTAGCGGCTCCGCAGATACGCAGTATTTT. Amino acids: CASSPGGASGSADTQYF.

The V gene is TRBV18, the J gene TRBJ1-2, with 9 bases lining up with TRBD1. The CDR3 has 13 residues. Trimming cost V 2 bases and J 8 bases; bases outside gene matches: 3. Germline-derived CDR1 and CDR2 are KGHSH and LQKENI. CDR3 sequence: CASSPGTGNGYTF. The DNA for the CDR3 is TGTGCCAGCTCACCAGGGACAGGGAACGGCTACACCTTC.

This chain uses TRBV11-3 with TRBJ2-7; 10 bases fit TRBD1. CDR3 length: 14 residues. The germline V gene has CDR1 SGHNT and CDR2 YENEEA. J was trimmed by 5 bases and V by 5 bases; bases with no gene match: 6. The CDR3 coding sequence is TGTGCCAGCAGCGCGGGACAGGGGTCCAACGAGCAGTACTTC. Translation gives CASSAGQGSNEQYF.

The chain links TRBV5-5 to TRBJ2-5, with D maybe TRBD2 (6 bases). Matching the DNA end better, TRBJ2-7 makes the J call doubtful. The CDR3 spans 14 residues. CDR1 is SGHKS and CDR2 is YYEKEE in the germline V gene (reference sequence). The CDR3 protein is CASSLGSGAYEQYF. For the CDR3, the DNA is TGTGCCAGCAGCTTGGGTAGCGGAGCATACGAGCAGTACTTC.

The V call is TRBV18, the J call TRBJ2-1; 9 nucleotides align to TRBD2. V lost 1 base to trimming and J lost 0 bases; unmatched junction nucleotides: 13. Per germline, CDR1 KGHSH and CDR2 LQKENI. The CDR3 is 20 amino acids. DNA for the CDR3: TGTGCCAGCTCACCACTCTCGTGGACTAGCGCGTCTAGCTCCTACAATGAGCAGTTCTTC. Translating it yields CASSPLSWTSASSSYNEQFF.